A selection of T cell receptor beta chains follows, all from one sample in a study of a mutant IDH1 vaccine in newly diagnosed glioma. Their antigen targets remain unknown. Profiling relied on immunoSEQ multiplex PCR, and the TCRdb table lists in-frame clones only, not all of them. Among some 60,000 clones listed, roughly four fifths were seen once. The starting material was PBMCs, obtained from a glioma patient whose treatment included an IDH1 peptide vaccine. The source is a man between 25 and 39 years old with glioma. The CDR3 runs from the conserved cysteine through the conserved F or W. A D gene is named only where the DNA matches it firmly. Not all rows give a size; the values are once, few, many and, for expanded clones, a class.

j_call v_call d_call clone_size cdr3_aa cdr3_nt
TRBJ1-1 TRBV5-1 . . CASRIDLLGGTEAFF TGCGCCAGCCGTATTGACCTATTAGGAGGCACTGAAGCTTTCTTT
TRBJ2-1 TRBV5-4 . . CASSSILKDRYHEQFF TGTGCCAGCAGCTCGATCTTAAAGGACCGTTACCATGAGCAGTTCTTC
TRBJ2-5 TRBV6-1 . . CASRKGGSPQETQYF TGTGCCAGCAGAAAGGGAGGTTCTCCCCAAGAGACCCAGTACTTC
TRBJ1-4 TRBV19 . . CASKRGQHNEKLFF TGTGCCAGCAAACGCGGACAGCATAATGAAAAACTGTTTTTT
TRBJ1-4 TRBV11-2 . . CASSINSYEKLFF TGTGCCAGCAGCATAAACTCCTATGAAAAACTGTTTTTT
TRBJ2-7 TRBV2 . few CASSGFSNSYEQYF TGTGCCAGCAGTGGATTCTCTAACTCCTACGAGCAGTACTTC
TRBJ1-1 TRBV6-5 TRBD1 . CASSVGQENTEAFF TGTGCCAGCAGTGTGGGACAGGAGAACACTGAAGCTTTCTTT
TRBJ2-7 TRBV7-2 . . CASSLATISSYEQYF TGTGCCAGCAGCTTAGCCACCATATCCTCCTACGAGCAGTACTTC
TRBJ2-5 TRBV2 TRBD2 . CASRTRTSGGAVGTQYF TGTGCCAGCAGGACAAGGACTAGCGGGGGGGCCGTAGGGACCCAGTACTTC
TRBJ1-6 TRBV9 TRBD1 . CASRSGTGPLHF TGTGCCAGCAGGTCCGGGACAGGACCCCTCCACTTT
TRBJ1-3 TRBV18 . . CASSPGGDSGNTIYF TGTGCCAGCTCACCGGGCGGGGACTCTGGAAACACCATATATTTT
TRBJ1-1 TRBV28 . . CASSLQGSTEAFF TGTGCCAGCAGTTTGCAGGGGAGTACTGAAGCTTTCTTT
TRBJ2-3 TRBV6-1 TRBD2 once CASSKGTSGGYTQYF TGTGCCAGCAGTAAAGGGACTAGCGGGGGATATACGCAGTATTTT
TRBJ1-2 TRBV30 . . CAWTPGRNYGYTF TGTGCCTGGACCCCAGGACGGAACTATGGCTACACCTTC
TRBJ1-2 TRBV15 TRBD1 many CATRQGGDPYGYTF TGTGCCACCAGACAGGGGGGGGATCCCTATGGCTACACCTTC
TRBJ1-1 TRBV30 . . CAWTDTSSLNTEAFF TGTGCCTGGACGGACACATCCTCACTGAACACTGAAGCTTTCTTT
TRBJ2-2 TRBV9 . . CASSVVSNTGELFF TGTGCCAGCAGCGTAGTAAGTAACACCGGGGAGCTGTTTTTT
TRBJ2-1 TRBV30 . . CALGMNEQFF TGTGCCTTAGGGATGAATGAGCAGTTCTTC
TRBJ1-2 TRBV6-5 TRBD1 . CASSWGAGGNPDGYTF TGTGCCAGCAGTTGGGGTGCAGGGGGCAACCCCGATGGCTACACCTTC
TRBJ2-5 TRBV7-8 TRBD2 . CASSLLAGGRWETQYF TGTGCCAGCAGCCTACTAGCGGGAGGGCGGTGGGAGACCCAGTACTTC
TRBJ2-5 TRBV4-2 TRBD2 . CASSQVGGQETQYF TGTGCCAGCAGCCAAGTGGGAGGGCAAGAGACCCAGTACTTC
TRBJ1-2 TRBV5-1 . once CASSLFSRTNYGYTF TGCGCCAGCAGCTTGTTTTCCCGGACAAACTATGGCTACACCTTC
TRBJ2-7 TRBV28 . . CASSPTFQWSGGEQYF TGTGCCAGCAGTCCGACATTTCAATGGTCTGGGGGCGAGCAGTACTTC
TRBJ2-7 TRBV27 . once CASSFSGFQSEQYF TGTGCCAGCAGTTTTAGCGGATTCCAGTCCGAGCAGTACTTC
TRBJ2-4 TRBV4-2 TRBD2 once CASSQGAPSGVNIQYF TGTGCCAGCAGCCAAGGGGCCCCAAGCGGGGTAAACATTCAGTACTTC
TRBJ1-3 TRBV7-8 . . CASSLGGDRSPGNTIYF TGTGCCAGCAGCTTAGGGGGGGACCGATCACCTGGAAACACCATATATTTT
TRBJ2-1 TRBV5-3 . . CAGGGGGPYNEQFF TGTGCCGGAGGAGGGGGCGGCCCCTACAATGAGCAGTTCTTC
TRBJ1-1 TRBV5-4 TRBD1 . CASSLRVTGAGTEAFF TGTGCCAGCAGCTTGCGGGTAACAGGGGCCGGCACTGAAGCTTTCTTT
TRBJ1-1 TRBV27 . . CASSLVGEGQRAFF TGTGCCAGCAGTTTGGTCGGGGAGGGCCAGAGAGCTTTCTTT
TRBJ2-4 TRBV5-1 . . CASSPKGGHIQYF TGCGCCAGCAGCCCGAAGGGGGGGCACATTCAGTACTTC